This TCR beta chain was profiled in a study of vaccination effects on CD4 cells after COVID-19. For the study at large: Viral peptide pool expansion of antigen-specific CD4+ T cells preceded sequencing in the ViraFEST assay.

Only in-frame clones appear in the TCRdb table, and some are missing; sequencing was by immunoSEQ multiplex PCR. The table lists about 38,000 clones, roughly 82% of them singletons. Notes on this clone: Its antigen remains unknown.

CDR1 is MNHEY, CDR2 SVGEGT, per germline. The CDR3 is 19 amino acids. J gave up 0 bases and V 2 bases, and 14 bases lay outside the gene matches. Isolation of CD4+ T cells took place after approximately 10 days of culture. V gene TRBV6-2 or TRBV6-3 combines with J gene TRBJ2-7, with TRBD1 matching over 9 bases. The receptor was derived from a human donor who received a COVID-19 vaccine. The source was CD4+ T cells from PBMCs cultured without peptide, collected before COVID-19 vaccination. CDR3 in DNA: TGTGCCAGCAGTTACCGGAACTGGGGTAGGACAGGGGACTCCTACGAGCAGTACGTC. Its translation: CASSYRNWGRTGDSYEQYV.